This paragraph covers one TCR beta chain sequence. Germline V CDR1 and CDR2: SGHDN, FVKESK. V lost 4 bases to trimming and J lost 9 bases; unmatched junction nucleotides: 12. The CDR3 sequence is 15 residues long. Survey-level resolution applied to immunoSEQ assay v3.0. Assay: immunoSEQ multiplex PCR; the TCRdb copy retains only in-frame clones and omits some. Of 25,000 or so clones in the sample, 93% were seen once. The sample comes from a study of long-term antiretroviral therapy in people with HIV. This sequence was found in a man aged 35 to 55 with HIV. Specimen: unsorted PBMCs, collected 6.2 years after starting antiretroviral therapy. This chain uses TRBV14 with TRBJ2-1; 7 bases map to TRBD2. DNA for the CDR3: TGTGCCAGCAGCCGATTTCGGGACGGGGGGAGTGAGCAGTTCTTC. Protein sequence: CASSRFRDGGSEQFF.